Following are 4 T cell receptor beta chains from one sample sequenced in a study of T cells after yellow fever vaccination. From the 5' RACE reads, TCRdb called clonotypes with MiXCR, one entry per CDR3 protein. The sample holds about 310,000 distinct CDR3 sequences; 3% to 4.5% are singletons and the top ten take roughly a quarter. The material was PBMCs, obtained on the day of the yellow fever booster vaccination. The receptors come from a man aged 18 to 35 who received the YFV17D yellow fever vaccine.

This clonotype was seen only a few times. The chain combines TRBV20-1 with TRBJ2-7; D gene unclear. This CDR3 has 14 residues. V lost 1 base, J lost 1 base, and 11 bases lay in between. Germline lookup yields CDR1 DFQATT and CDR2 SNEGSKA (reference sequence). The CDR3 region is CSARAPTDSYEQYF. The CDR3 bases are TGCAGTGCTAGAGCCCCAACTGATTCCTACGAGCAGTACTTC.

The table lists this clonotype with many counts. CDR3 sequence (DNA): TGTGCCACCAGTGAAACAACAGGGGGCGCATCCGCGAACACCGGGGAGCTGTTTTTT. Its translation is CATSETTGGASANTGELFF. V usage is TRBV24-1 and J usage is TRBJ2-2; 9 positions match TRBD1. The CDR3 is 19 amino acids. The trim removed 4 bases at V and 0 bases at J, leaving 11 bases unmatched. Germline-derived CDR1 and CDR2 are KGHDR and SFDVKD.

This clonotype was detected many times. The rearrangement joins TRBV25-1 to TRBJ2-3; D is perhaps TRBD2 (6 bases). The CDR3 loop spans 16 amino acids. V was pared by 1 base and J by 0 bases, with 11 bases between. Per the germline V gene, CDR1 is MGHDK and CDR2 is SYGVNS. DNA for the CDR3: TGTGCCAGCAGTGAATGGCGCGGGGAGAGCACAGATACGCAGTATTTT. Its translation: CASSEWRGESTDTQYF.

V is TRBV10-1 and J is TRBJ2-7; 8 bases line up with TRBD2. The CDR3 totals 16 residues. Trimming took 8 bases from V and 3 from J; bases not matched to a gene: 15. Germline values: CDR1 WNHNN, CDR2 SYGVQD (reference sequence). DNA of the CDR3: TGCGCCAGCGGCCCCCGCCGGGGGGGTATGGGCTACGAGCAGTACTTC. The encoded protein is CASGPRRGGMGYEQYF.